This T cell receptor (beta chain) was captured in a study of blood T cell repertoires in COVID-19. Study summary: Researchers got acute and convalescent COVID-19 samples from the United States, Italy and Spain. T cells, B-cell-depleted T cells, or PBMCs provided the cDNA or gDNA that served as material.

Methods used by the authors: Using reference gene primer amplification, nucleated cell counts were estimated. Here immunoSEQ multiplex PCR was the method, and the copy in TCRdb shows in-frame clones only, minus some. V and J calls and clone size are as listed in that table; D and trimming were resolved from the DNA. This sample carries roughly 170,000 clones, around 79% of them seen once, and the ten largest clones take less than 30%. The V segment lost 2 bases and the J segment 2 bases; nucleotides outside the gene matches: 6. CDR1 and CDR2 (germline): KGHSH, LQKENI. This CDR3 has 15 amino acids. The source is a woman in her 70s with acute or convalescent COVID-19. This chain links TRBV18 with TRBJ2-7; TRBD1 aligns across 7 bases. Sample: peripheral blood. Here the CDR3 DNA reads TGTGCCAGCTCACCATTTGGGACAGACCCCTACGAGCAGTACTTC. Protein sequence: CASSPFGTDPYEQYF. The variable domain in full, completed from reference TRBV18 and TRBJ2-7, reads NAGVMQNPRHLVRRRGQEARLRCSPMKGHSHVYWYRQLPEEGLKFMVYLQKENIIDESGMPKERFSAEFPKEGPSILRIQQVVRGDSAAYFCASSPFGTDPYEQYFGPGTRLTVT.